This TCR beta chain originates from a study of T cell repertoires in cytomegalovirus infection. About the research overall: Through public TCR beta signatures, both CMV infection and matching HLA type were indicated.

Germline CDR1 is MDHEN and CDR2 is SYDVKM. The CDR3 spans 12 residues. Unmatched junction bases numbered 1, after V lost 7 bases and J lost 4 bases. TCRdb redid the calling of the reads with MiXCR, one entry per CDR3 protein. The sample holds around 290,000 distinct CDR3 sequences, 20% to 30% seen once. With respect to this clonotype: Antigen specificity is unknown.

Study findings and constraints: The ex vivo response was dominated by HLA-C-restricted CMV-specific TCR beta clonotypes.

This sequence joins TRBV28 and TRBJ2-3; TRBD2 matches at 8 bases. The sample consisted of PBMCs. The sequence came from a human donor in good health (CMV status not recorded). Some clones in this sample may be carry-over from other donors' samples. The CDR3 bases are TGTGCCAGCAACGGGAGGGCAGATACGCAGTATTTT. Translating gives CASNGRADTQYF.